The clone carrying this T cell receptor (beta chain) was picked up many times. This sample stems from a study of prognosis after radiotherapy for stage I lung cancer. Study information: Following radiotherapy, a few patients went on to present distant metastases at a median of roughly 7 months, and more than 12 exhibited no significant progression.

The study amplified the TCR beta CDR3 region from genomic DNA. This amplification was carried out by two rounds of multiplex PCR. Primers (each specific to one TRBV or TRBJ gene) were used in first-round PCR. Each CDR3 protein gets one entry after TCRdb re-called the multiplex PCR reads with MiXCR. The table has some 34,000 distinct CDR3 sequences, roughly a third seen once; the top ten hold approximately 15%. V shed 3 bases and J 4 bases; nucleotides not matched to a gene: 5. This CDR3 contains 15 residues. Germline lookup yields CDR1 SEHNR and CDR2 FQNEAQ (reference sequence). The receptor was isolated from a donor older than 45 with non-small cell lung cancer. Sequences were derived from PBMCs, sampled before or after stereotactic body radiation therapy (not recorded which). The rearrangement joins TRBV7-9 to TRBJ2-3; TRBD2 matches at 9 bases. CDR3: CASSLAGGPSDTQYF. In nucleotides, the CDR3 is TGTGCCAGCAGCTTGGCGGGGGGGCCTTCAGATACGCAGTATTTT.